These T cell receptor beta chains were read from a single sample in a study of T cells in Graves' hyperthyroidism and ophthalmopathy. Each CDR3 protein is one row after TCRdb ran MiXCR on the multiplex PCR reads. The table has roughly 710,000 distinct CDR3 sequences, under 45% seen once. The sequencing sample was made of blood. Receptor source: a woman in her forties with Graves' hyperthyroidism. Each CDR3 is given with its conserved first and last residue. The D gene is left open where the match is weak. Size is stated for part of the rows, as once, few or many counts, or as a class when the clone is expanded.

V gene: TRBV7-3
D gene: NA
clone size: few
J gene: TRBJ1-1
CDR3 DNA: TGTGCCAGCAGCTCACACAGGACGGCCATGAACACTGAAGCTTTCTTT
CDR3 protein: CASSSHRTAMNTEAFF

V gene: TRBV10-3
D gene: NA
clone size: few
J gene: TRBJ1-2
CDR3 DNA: TGTGCCAGCAGCCAAGATTTAAGCTATGGCTACACCTTC
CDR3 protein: CASSQDLSYGYTF

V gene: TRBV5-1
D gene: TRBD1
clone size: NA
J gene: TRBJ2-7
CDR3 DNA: TGCGCCAGCAGCAGACCGGGACAGGTTTACGAGCAGTACTTC
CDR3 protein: CASSRPGQVYEQYF

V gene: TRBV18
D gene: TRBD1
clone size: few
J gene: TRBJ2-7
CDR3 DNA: TGTGCCAGCACAACAAACCGGGACAGCTACGAGCAGTACTTC
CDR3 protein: CASTTNRDSYEQYF

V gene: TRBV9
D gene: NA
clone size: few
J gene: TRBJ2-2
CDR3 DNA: TGTGCCAGCAGCGTAGATATCACCGGGGAGCTGTTTTTT
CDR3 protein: CASSVDITGELFF

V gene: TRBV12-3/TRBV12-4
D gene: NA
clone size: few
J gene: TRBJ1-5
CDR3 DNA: TGTGCCAGCAGTTTAGAGAATAGCAATCAGCCCCAGCATTTT
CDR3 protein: CASSLENSNQPQHF

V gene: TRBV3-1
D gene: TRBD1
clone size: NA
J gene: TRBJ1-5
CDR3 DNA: TGTGCCAGCGGGACAGGAGATTATCAGCCCCAGCATTTT
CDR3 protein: CASGTGDYQPQHF

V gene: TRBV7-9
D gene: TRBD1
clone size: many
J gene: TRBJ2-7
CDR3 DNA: TGTGCCAGCAGCTCCCCGGGACAGGGGTTCCACGAGCAGTACTTC
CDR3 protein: CASSSPGQGFHEQYF

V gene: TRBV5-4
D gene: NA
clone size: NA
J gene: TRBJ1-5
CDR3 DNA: TGCGCCAGCAGCTTTTCAACGGCGGATCAGCCCCAGCATTTT
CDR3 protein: CASSFSTADQPQHF

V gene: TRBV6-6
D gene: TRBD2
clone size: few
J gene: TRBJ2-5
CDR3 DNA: TGTGCCAGCAGGTTTAGCGGGATCTGGGAGACCCAGTACTTC
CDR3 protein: CASRFSGIWETQYF

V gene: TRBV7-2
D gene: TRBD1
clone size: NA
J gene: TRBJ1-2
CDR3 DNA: TGTGCCAGCAGCGTCCGACAGGGCCGGTATGGCTACACCTTC
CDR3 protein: CASSVRQGRYGYTF

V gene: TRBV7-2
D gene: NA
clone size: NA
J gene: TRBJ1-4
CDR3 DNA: TGTGCCAGCAGCCCTTCTCAGGGCCCGAATGAAAAACTGTTTTTT
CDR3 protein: CASSPSQGPNEKLFF

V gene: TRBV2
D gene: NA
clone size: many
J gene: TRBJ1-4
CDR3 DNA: TGTGCCAGCAGCCGACCACAGGAAAAACTGTTTTTT
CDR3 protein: CASSRPQEKLFF

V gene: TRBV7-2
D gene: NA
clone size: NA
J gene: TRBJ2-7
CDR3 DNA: TGTGCCAGCAGCCAAGATCGTAGGGGTCACGAGCAGTACTTC
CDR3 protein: CASSQDRRGHEQYF

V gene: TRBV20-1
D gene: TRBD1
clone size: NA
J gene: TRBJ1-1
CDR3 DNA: TGCAGTGCTCGCGTCCCGGGACAGGGGTTCTCTGAAGCTTTCTTT
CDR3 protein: CSARVPGQGFSEAFF

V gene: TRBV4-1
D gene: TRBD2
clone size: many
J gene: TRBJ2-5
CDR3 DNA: TGCGCCAGCAGCCGCATCGCGCTGGCGGGAGGGCTTTTGGAGACCCAGTACTTC
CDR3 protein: CASSRIALAGGLLETQYF

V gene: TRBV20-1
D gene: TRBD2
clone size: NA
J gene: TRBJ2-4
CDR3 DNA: TGCAGTGCCTACGGGAGCGGGACCGCAAACATTCAGTACTTC
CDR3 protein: CSAYGSGTANIQYF

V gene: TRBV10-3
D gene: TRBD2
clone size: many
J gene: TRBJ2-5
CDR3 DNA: TGTGCCATCAGGCACGGGACTAGCGGCCAAGAGACCCAGTACTTC
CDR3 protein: CAIRHGTSGQETQYF

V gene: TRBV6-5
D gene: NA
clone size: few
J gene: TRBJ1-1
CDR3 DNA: TGTGCCAGCACCACTGGCAGAAACACTGAAGCTTTCTTT
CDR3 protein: CASTTGRNTEAFF

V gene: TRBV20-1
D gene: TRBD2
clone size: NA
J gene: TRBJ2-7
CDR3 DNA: TGCAGTGCTAGAGATTTCGAGCGGGGTACCCACTACGAGCAGTACTTC
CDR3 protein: CSARDFERGTHYEQYF

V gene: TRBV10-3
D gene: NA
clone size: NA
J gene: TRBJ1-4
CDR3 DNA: TGTGCCGTCAGCACGACAGGTACAAATGAAAAACTGTTTTTT
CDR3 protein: CAVSTTGTNEKLFF

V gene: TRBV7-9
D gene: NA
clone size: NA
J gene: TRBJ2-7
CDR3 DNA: TGTGCCAGCATCGCAAGGGGGGCAGGGGGAAATGAGCAGTACTTC
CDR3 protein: CASIARGAGGNEQYF

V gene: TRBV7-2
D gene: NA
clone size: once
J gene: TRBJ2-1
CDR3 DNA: TGTGCCAGCAGCTTAGTGGTGGGCGGGACCTCCTACAATGAGCAGTTCTTC
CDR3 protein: CASSLVVGGTSYNEQFF

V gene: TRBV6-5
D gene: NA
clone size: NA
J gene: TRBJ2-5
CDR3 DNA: TGTGCCAGCATAGGATTGGAGACCCAGTACTTC
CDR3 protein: CASIGLETQYF

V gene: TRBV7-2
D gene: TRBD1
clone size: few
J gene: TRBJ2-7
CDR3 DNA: TGTGCCAGCAGCTCCTTGAGGGACAGGGGGGCCTACGAGCAGTACTTC
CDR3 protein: CASSSLRDRGAYEQYF

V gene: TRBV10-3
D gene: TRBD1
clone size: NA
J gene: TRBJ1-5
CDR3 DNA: TGTGCCATCAGTGAGTCCGGACAGGCAAACAATCAGCCCCAGCATTTT
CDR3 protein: CAISESGQANNQPQHF

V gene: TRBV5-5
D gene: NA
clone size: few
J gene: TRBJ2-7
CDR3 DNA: TGTGCCAGCAGCCCAGCCGGGACATTTTCCTACGAGCAGTACTTC
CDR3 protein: CASSPAGTFSYEQYF

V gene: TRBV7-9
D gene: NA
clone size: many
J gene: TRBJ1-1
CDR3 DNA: TGTGCCAGCAGCCATGCTGGGGGAAAGAACACTGAAGCTTTCTTT
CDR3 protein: CASSHAGGKNTEAFF

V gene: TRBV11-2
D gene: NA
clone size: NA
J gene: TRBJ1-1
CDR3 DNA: TGTGCCAGCAGCTTAGTCCCCGCCCCTCCAGAAGCTTTCTTT
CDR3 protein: CASSLVPAPPEAFF

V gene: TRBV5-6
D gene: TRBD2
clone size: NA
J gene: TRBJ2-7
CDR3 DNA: TGTGCCAGCAGCAGCGAACCAGCGGGGGGCCGCTACGAGCAGTACTTC
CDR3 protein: CASSSEPAGGRYEQYF

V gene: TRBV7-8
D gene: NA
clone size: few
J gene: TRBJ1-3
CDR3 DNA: TGTGCCAGCAGTTATTTCCCCCGAACCTACTCTGGAAACACCATATATTTT
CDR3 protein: CASSYFPRTYSGNTIYF

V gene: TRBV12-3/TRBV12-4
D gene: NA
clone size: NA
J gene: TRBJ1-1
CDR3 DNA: TGTGCCAGCAGTTTGTCTCTCGGCACTGAAGCTTTCTTT
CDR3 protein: CASSLSLGTEAFF

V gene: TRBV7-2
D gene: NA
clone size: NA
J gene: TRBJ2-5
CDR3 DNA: TGTGCCAGCAGCTGGTCAGGGGGGCAAGAGACCCAGTACTTC
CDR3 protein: CASSWSGGQETQYF

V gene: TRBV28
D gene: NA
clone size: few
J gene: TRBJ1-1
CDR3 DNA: TGTGCCAGCGACAAGCGGAACACTGAAGCTTTCTTT
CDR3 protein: CASDKRNTEAFF

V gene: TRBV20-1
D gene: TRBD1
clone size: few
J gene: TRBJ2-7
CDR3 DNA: TGCAGTGGGCAAGGGACAGGGGCTACCTACGAGCAGTACTTC
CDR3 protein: CSGQGTGATYEQYF

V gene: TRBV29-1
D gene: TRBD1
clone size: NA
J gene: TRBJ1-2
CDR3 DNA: TGCAGCGTTGACGAAGGGGGACAGCTCTATGGCTACACCTTC
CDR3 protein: CSVDEGGQLYGYTF

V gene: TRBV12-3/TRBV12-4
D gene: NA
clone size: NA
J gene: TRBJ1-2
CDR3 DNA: TGTGCCAGCAGTTTCATTTCCTATGGCTACACCTTC
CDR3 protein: CASSFISYGYTF

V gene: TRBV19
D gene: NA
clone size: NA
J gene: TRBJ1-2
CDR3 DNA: TGTGCCAGTAGTATTGAACAGGACAGCATCTATGGCCACACCTTC
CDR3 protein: CASSIEQDSIYGHTF

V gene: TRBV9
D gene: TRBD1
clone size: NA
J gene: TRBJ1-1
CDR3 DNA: TGTGCCAGCAGTTACCGAGGGGGCATGAACACTGAAGCTTTCTTT
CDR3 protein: CASSYRGGMNTEAFF

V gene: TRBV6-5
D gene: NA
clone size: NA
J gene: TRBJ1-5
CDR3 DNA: TGTGCCAGCAGTTACTCGAGGGACATAAGCAATCAGCCCCAGCATTTT
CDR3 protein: CASSYSRDISNQPQHF

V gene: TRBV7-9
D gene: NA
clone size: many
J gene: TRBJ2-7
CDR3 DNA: TGTGCCAGCAGCTTTCCTCAGGGCGGCGAGCAGTACTTC
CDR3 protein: CASSFPQGGEQYF

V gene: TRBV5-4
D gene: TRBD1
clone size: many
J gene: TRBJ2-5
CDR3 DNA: TGTGCCAGCAGCTTAACAGGGGGTGGGCAAGAGACCCAGTACTTC
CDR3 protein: CASSLTGGGQETQYF

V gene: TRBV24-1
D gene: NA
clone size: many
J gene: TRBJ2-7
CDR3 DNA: TGTGCCACTTCTGAGGGTCGAGGTGAGCAGTACTTC
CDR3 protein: CATSEGRGEQYF

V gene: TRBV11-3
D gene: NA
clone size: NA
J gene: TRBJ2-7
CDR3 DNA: TGTGCCAGCAGGGAACAGGGCCAAGCATCCTACGAGCAGTACTTC
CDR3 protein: CASREQGQASYEQYF

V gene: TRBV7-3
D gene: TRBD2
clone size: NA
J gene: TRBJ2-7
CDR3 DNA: TGTGCCAGCAGCTTAAACTCAGCGGGGGAGCAGTACTTC
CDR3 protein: CASSLNSAGEQYF

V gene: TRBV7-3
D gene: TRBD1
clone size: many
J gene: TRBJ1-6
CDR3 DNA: TGTGCCAGCAGCCAAGGGACAGGGGGCGATTCACCCCTCCACTTT
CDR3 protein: CASSQGTGGDSPLHF

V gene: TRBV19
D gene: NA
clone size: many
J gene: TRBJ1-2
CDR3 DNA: TGTGCCAGTAGTATGGTTGCGGTGGCTGGCTACACCTTC
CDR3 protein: CASSMVAVAGYTF

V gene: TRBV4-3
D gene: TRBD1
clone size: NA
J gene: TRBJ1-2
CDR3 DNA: TGCGCCAGCAGCCAAGAGGAGGTCAGGGGGGTCGATGGCTACACCTTC
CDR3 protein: CASSQEEVRGVDGYTF

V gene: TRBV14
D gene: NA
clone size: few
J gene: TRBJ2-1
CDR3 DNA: TGTGCCAGCAGCCCCGGGGGGCGCCGTGAGCAGTTCTTC
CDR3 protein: CASSPGGRREQFF

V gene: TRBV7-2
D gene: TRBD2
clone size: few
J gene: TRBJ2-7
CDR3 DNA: TGTGCCAGCAGCTTAATTGGACTAGCCAGCTCCTACGAGCAGTACTTC
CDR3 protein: CASSLIGLASSYEQYF

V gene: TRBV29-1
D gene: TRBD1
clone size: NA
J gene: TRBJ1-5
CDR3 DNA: TGCAGCGTTGTTGGGACAGGGACAGGGAATCAGCCCCAGCATTTT
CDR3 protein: CSVVGTGTGNQPQHF

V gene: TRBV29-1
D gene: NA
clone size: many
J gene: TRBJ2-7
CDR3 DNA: TGCAGCGTTGTGTCGGGAGAAAGCTACGAGCAGTACTTC
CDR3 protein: CSVVSGESYEQYF

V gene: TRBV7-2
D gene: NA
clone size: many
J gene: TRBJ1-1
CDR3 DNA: TGTGCCAGCAGCTTAGTCCTCGGTGGTGGGGCTTTCTTT
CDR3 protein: CASSLVLGGGAFF